These 16 T cell receptor beta chains originate from one sample sequenced in a study of T-cell reconstitution after alpha-beta-depleted transplantation in children. It was with unique molecular identifiers that the TCRbeta library was prepared. TCRdb recomputed calls from the PCR reads with MiXCR, one row per CDR3 protein. The table records 55,000 to 85,000 distinct CDR3 sequences, 11% of them present only once. Sequencing used PBMCs, obtained before TCRalphabeta/CD19-depleted stem cell transplant. The receptors were sampled from a boy aged 10-17 years with acute myeloid leukemia, due to receive a stem cell transplant.

This clonotype came up many times. The rearrangement uses TRBV9 and TRBJ2-7; the D gene is possibly TRBD2 (6 bases). V was clipped by 0 bases and J by 2 bases, with 12 bases between them. The length of the CDR3 is 15 residues. The germline gives CDR1 SGDLS, CDR2 YYNGEE. CDR3 loop: CASSVVLGGTYEQYF. Here the CDR3 DNA reads TGTGCCAGCAGCGTAGTACTGGGGGGAACCTACGAGCAGTACTTC.

This clonotype appeared many times. The chain combines TRBV15 with TRBJ2-1, with a possible D match to TRBD1 (5 bases). V gave up 1 base and J gave up 9 bases, with 13 bases separating them. Looked up from germline, CDR1 is LNHNV and CDR2 is YYDKDF (reference sequence). The length of the CDR3 is 14 residues. The DNA for the CDR3 is TGTGCCACCAGCAGAGCCGACAGTTTCCGTGAGCAGTTCTTC. It translates to CATSRADSFREQFF.

This clonotype was counted ten times or more. The gene calls are TRBV12-3 or TRBV12-4 and TRBJ1-2; D perhaps matches TRBD1 (5 bases). The ends were cut back, 0 bases at V and 4 bases at J, with 12 bases in the middle. The CDR3 is 15 amino acids. Here the CDR3 reads CASSLAPRGGYGYTF. The CDR3 DNA reads as TGTGCCAGCAGTTTAGCGCCACGGGGCGGCTATGGCTACACCTTC.

This clonotype was seen repeatedly, ten times or more. The gene calls are TRBV20-1 and TRBJ2-6; D is unclear. The germline V gene has CDR1 DFQATT and CDR2 SNEGSKA (reference sequence). Trimming shortened V by 3 bases and J by 0 bases, and 3 bases separated the two germline ends. This CDR3 is 13 amino acids long. As DNA, the CDR3 is TGCAGTGCTAGGGGCTCTGGGGCCAACGTCCTGACTTTC. It translates to CSARGSGANVLTF.

This clonotype was seen many times. This chain links TRBV25-1 with TRBJ1-2, with D hard to call. The CDR3 sequence is 13 residues long. The germline gives CDR1 MGHDK, CDR2 SYGVNS. Trimming stripped 2 bases from V and 5 bases from J, with 9 bases between. CDR3 residues: CASSEGSLYGYTF. The CDR3 DNA sequence: TGTGCCAGCAGTGAAGGCAGCCTTTATGGCTACACCTTC.

This clonotype was observed many times. This sequence joins TRBV11-2 and TRBJ2-7; a weak D match, TRBD2 (6 bases). The CDR3 totals 13 residues. With 3 bases removed from V and 5 bases from J, the gap between germline ends came to 11 bases. CDR1 SGHAT and CDR2 FQNNGV come from the germline V gene. The CDR3 loop is CASSFIGEDEQYF. The CDR3 nucleotides read TGTGCCAGCAGCTTTATTGGGGAGGACGAGCAGTACTTC.

This clonotype was seen ten or more times. The chain combines TRBV6-6 with TRBJ1-1, with D perhaps TRBD1 (5 bases). CDR3 size: 13 residues. The V end was cut by 5 bases, the J end by 11 bases, with 18 bases between. Germline V gene data show CDR1 as MNHNY and CDR2 as SVGAGI (reference sequence). CDR3 region: CASSPGGGRVAFF. For the CDR3, the DNA is TGTGCCAGCAGTCCCGGGGGGGGGAGGGTGGCTTTCTTT.

This clonotype was recorded many times. The V and J genes are TRBV29-1 and TRBJ2-1; 11 nucleotides match TRBD2. V lost 7 bases, J lost 6 bases, and 11 bases stayed unmatched. Germline V gene lookup returns CDR1 SQVTM and CDR2 ANQGSEA. The CDR3 runs to 15 residues. CDR3 nucleotides: TGCAGCGCCACCGCGGGGACTAGCGGCCTCAATGAGCAGTTCTTC. Translating it yields CSATAGTSGLNEQFF.

This sequence joins TRBV7-2 and TRBJ2-4; TRBD2 agrees at 7 bases. The CDR3 length is 17 residues. Germline-derived CDR1 and CDR2 are SGHTA and FQGNSA. The ends lost 2 bases at V and 0 bases at J; junction bases unmatched: 7. DNA of the CDR3: TGTGCCAGCAGCTTACCTAGCGGAAACCTAGCCAAAAACATTCAGTACTTC. Protein product: CASSLPSGNLAKNIQYF.

This clonotype was detected a few times. CDR3 nucleotide sequence: TGCAGTGCTAGAGAAGGGCAGAAGCCCTACGAGCAGTACTTC. This codes for CSAREGQKPYEQYF. The chain uses TRBV20-1 and TRBJ2-7; D remains unclear. CDR3 length: 14 amino acids. Germline CDR1 and CDR2: DFQATT and SNEGSKA (reference sequence). Trimming left V 0 bases short and J 2 bases short, with 11 bases between.

This clonotype was recorded at least ten times. This chain joins TRBV3-1 and TRBJ2-1; 7 nucleotides agree with TRBD2. Unmatched junction bases numbered 3, after V lost 4 bases and J lost 3 bases. Germline loops: CDR1 LGHDT, CDR2 YNNKEL (reference sequence). The CDR3 length is 14 residues. CDR3 sequence reads: CASSLRGVYNEQFF. In DNA, the CDR3 is TGTGCCAGCAGCCTTCGGGGGGTCTACAATGAGCAGTTCTTC.

As concerns this clonotype: Compared with germline, one end of the junction differs, possibly owing to a read error. J is TRBJ2-1 and V is TRBV5-6; a possible D gene is TRBD2 (6 bases). CDR1 SGHDT and CDR2 YYEEEE come from the germline V gene. The CDR3 has 15 residues. CDR3 sequence (DNA): TGTGCCATCAGCCCCCGGTGGAGGGTGAGAGATGAGCAGTTCTTC. Encoded protein: CAISPRWRVRDEQFF.

At least ten counts were recorded for this clonotype. This CDR3 reads CASTFGAGTPYEQFF. The CDR3 coding sequence is TGTGCCAGCACCTTTGGGGCCGGGACCCCATATGAGCAGTTCTTC. The V gene is TRBV7-9, the J gene TRBJ2-1; D is perhaps TRBD1 or TRBD2 (5 bases each). The CDR3 length is 15 residues. Germline CDR1 and CDR2: SEHNR and FQNEAQ (reference sequence). V dropped 7 bases and J dropped 8 bases, with 21 bases sitting between them. The full variable domain, completed using reference TRBV7-9 and TRBJ2-1, is DTGVSQNPRHKITKRGQNVTFRCDPISEHNRLYWYRQTLGQGPEFLTYFQNEAQLEKSRLLSDRFSAERPKGSFSTLEIQRTEQGDSAMYLCASTFGAGTPYEQFFGPGTRLTVL.

This clonotype was observed at least ten times. The V call is TRBV5-1, the J call TRBJ2-2; a possible D gene is TRBD2 (6 bases). V was shortened by 2 bases and J by 1 base, with 12 bases between the two germline ends. This CDR3 spans 16 amino acids. Germline CDR1 reads SGHRS; CDR2 reads YFSETQ. CDR3 sequence (DNA): TGCGCCAGCAGCTTTTACCGGGACTGGAACACCGGGGAGCTGTTTTTT. It codes for CASSFYRDWNTGELFF.

Many counts were recorded for this clonotype. This chain joins TRBV4-2 and TRBJ2-1; tentatively, D is TRBD1 or TRBD2 (5 bases each). CDR3 length equals 12 residues. Trimming took off 2 bases at V and 10 bases at J, with 9 bases between the two ends. Germline V gene lookup returns CDR1 LGHNA and CDR2 YNFKEQ. CDR3 bases: TGTGCCAGCAGCCAATTGGGGGTAGAGCAGTTCTTC. The encoded protein is CASSQLGVEQFF.

Many counts were recorded for this clonotype. The chain combines TRBV5-1 with TRBJ2-5, with 11 bases fitting TRBD1. The V segment lost 3 bases and the J segment 5 bases; nucleotides outside the gene matches: 6. Germline CDR1 and CDR2: SGHRS and YFSETQ. The CDR3 has 15 amino acids. CDR3 nucleotides: TGCGCCAGCAGCTCTGGACAGGGGGCCTGGGAGACCCAGTACTTC. Its translation: CASSSGQGAWETQYF. The full variable domain, in which reference TRBV5-1 and TRBJ2-5 provide the parts outside the CDR3, is KAGVTQTPRYLIKTRGQQVTLSCSPISGHRSVSWYQQTPGQGLQFLFEYFSETQRNKGNFPGRFSGRQFSNSRSEMNVSTLELGDSALYLCASSSGQGAWETQYFGPGTRLLVL.